A single T cell receptor beta chain is shown here with its context. The germline gives CDR1 SGHVS, CDR2 FQNEAQ. With 6 bases removed from V and 7 bases from J, the gap between germline ends came to 12 bases. The CDR3 covers 13 residues. Data came from immunoSEQ multiplex PCR; TCRdb stores just in-frame clones and leaves some out. The repertoire holds fewer than 60,000 clones, with 94% as singletons. These data belong to a study of T cell changes during pregnancy in multiple sclerosis. This TCR was sampled from a female donor with multiple sclerosis, enrolled in a pregnancy study. Sequenced material: CD4+ T cells from peripheral blood mononuclear cells, taken in the third trimester of pregnancy. The J gene is TRBJ1-4, the V gene TRBV7-8, with D possibly matching TRBD1 (5 bases). CDR3 DNA: TGTGCCAGCAGTCACGACAGTCGTGAAAAACTGTTTTTT. This encodes CASSHDSREKLFF.